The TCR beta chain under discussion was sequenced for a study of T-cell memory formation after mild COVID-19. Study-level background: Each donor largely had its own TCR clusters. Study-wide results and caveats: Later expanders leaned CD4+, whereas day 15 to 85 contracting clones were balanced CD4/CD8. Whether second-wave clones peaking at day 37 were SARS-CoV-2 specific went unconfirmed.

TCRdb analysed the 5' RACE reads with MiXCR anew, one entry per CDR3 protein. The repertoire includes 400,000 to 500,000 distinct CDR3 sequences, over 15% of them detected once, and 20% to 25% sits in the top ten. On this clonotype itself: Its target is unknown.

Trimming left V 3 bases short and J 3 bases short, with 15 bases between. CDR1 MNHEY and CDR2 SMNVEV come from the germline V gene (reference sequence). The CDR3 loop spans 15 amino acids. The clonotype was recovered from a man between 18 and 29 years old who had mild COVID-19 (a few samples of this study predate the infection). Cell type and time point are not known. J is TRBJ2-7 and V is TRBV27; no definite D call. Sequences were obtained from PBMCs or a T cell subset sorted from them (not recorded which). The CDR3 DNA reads TGTGCCAGCAGTTTCTCGGCCGGCGCTCTCTACGAGCAGTACGTC. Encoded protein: CASSFSAGALYEQYV.